This T cell receptor beta chain was recovered during a study of blood T cell repertoires in COVID-19. Study-wide background: The analysed material was cDNA or gDNA that came from T cells, B-cell-depleted T cells, or PBMCs.

In the source study's methods: Estimation of nucleated cell counts relied on the amplification of reference gene primers. Data came from immunoSEQ multiplex PCR; TCRdb stores just in-frame clones and leaves some out. V and J calls and clone size are as listed in that table; D and trimming were resolved from the DNA. Of roughly 130,000 clones in the sample, around 87% were seen once. Germline CDR1 and CDR2: SGHTA and FQGNSA. The V and J ends lost 0 bases and 3 bases respectively, with 11 bases between them. The CDR3 runs 15 residues. The chain employs TRBV7-2 and TRBJ2-5, with D perhaps matching TRBD2 (6 bases). This receptor was obtained from a woman between 55 and 75 years old with acute or convalescent COVID-19. Material for sequencing was peripheral blood. CDR3: CASSLAGRGEETQYF. For the CDR3, the DNA is TGTGCCAGCAGCTTAGCTGGGCGGGGTGAAGAGACCCAGTACTTC. The variable domain in full, with the rest retrieved from reference TRBV7-2 and TRBJ2-5, is GAGVSQSPSNKVTEKGKDVELRCDPISGHTALYWYRQSLGQGLEFLIYFQGNSAPDKSGLPSDRFSAERTGGSVSTLTIQRTQQEDSAVYLCASSLAGRGEETQYFGPGTRLLVL.